This T cell receptor (beta chain) appears in the sequencing data of a study of CD4 T cells in relation to SARS-CoV-2 and coronaviruses. Overall study results and limits: No crossreactivity against non-spike viral proteins was tested here. In around 60% of donors, memory CD4+ clonotypes crossrecognized SARS-CoV-2 and at least one common cold coronavirus spike. Compared with monoreactive clones, crossreactive clones showed significantly weaker SARS-CoV-2 expansion.

Germline CDR1 reads SNHLY; CDR2 reads FYNNEI. J was trimmed by 3 bases and V by 5 bases; bases with no gene match: 6. The CDR3 runs to 14 residues. A remark on this clone: Its antigen is undetermined.

Assay used: immunoSEQ multiplex PCR; TCRdb lists only in-frame clones, some missing. This table holds approximately 38,000 clones, around nine tenths found once. The V call is TRBV2, the J call TRBJ2-5; 7 nucleotides match TRBD1. The TCR sequence derives from an adult with COVID-19. Material: memory CD4+ T cells from PBMCs. The CDR3 bases are TGTGCCAGCAGTCCCCCGGGGACAGAAGAGACCCAGTACTTC. Translation gives CASSPPGTEETQYF.